These T cell receptor beta chains were read from a single sample in a study of fetal regulatory T cell absence and autoimmunity. Method: immunoSEQ multiplex PCR; TCRdb's copy keeps in-frame clones and lacks some. The table records about 50,000 clones, about four fifths of them present only once. Input material: cord blood. Receptors were obtained from a newborn boy with IPEX syndrome. Both conserved end residues are part of each CDR3. A D gene is named only where the DNA matches it firmly. Size is stated for part of the rows, as once, few or many counts, or as a class when the clone is expanded.

clone_size: -; v_call: TRBV12-5; j_call: TRBJ1-5; d_call: -; cdr3_nt: TGTGCTAGTGGTTTGGTACATTTTCCGGGGGGCAATCAGCCCCAGCATTTT; cdr3_aa: CASGLVHFPGGNQPQHF
clone_size: -; v_call: TRBV4-1; j_call: TRBJ2-5; d_call: TRBD2; cdr3_nt: TGCGCCAGCAGCGATCTAGCGGGAGCTGGGGAGACCCAGTACTTC; cdr3_aa: CASSDLAGAGETQYF
clone_size: once; v_call: TRBV11-2; j_call: TRBJ2-1; d_call: TRBD1; cdr3_nt: TGTGCCAGCAGCGCCCGGGACAGGGGGTACAATGAGCAGTTCTTC; cdr3_aa: CASSARDRGYNEQFF
clone_size: few; v_call: TRBV5-8; j_call: TRBJ2-7; d_call: -; cdr3_nt: TGTGCCAGCAGCTTGGACAGGGCCCGGGAGCAGTACTTC; cdr3_aa: CASSLDRAREQYF
clone_size: -; v_call: TRBV6-5; j_call: TRBJ1-2; d_call: TRBD1; cdr3_nt: TGTGCCAGCAGTTCCGGGACAGACTTAAACTATGGCTACACCTTC; cdr3_aa: CASSSGTDLNYGYTF
clone_size: -; v_call: TRBV6-5; j_call: TRBJ1-2; d_call: -; cdr3_nt: TGTGCCAGCAGTTACTCGAATCGCGACCTCTATGGCTACACCTTC; cdr3_aa: CASSYSNRDLYGYTF
clone_size: -; v_call: TRBV7-2; j_call: TRBJ1-1; d_call: -; cdr3_nt: TGTGCCAGCAAACCCCAGGTGAACACTGAAGCTTTCTTT; cdr3_aa: CASKPQVNTEAFF
clone_size: -; v_call: TRBV6-5; j_call: TRBJ2-7; d_call: -; cdr3_nt: TGTGCCAGCAGGAAGGATTTGGGCGAGCAGTACTTC; cdr3_aa: CASRKDLGEQYF
clone_size: once; v_call: TRBV7-2; j_call: TRBJ2-1; d_call: TRBD2; cdr3_nt: TGTGCCAGCAGCTTAGTTGCCGGGCTAGCGGACACCTACAATGAGCAGTTCTTC; cdr3_aa: CASSLVAGLADTYNEQFF
clone_size: -; v_call: TRBV5-4; j_call: TRBJ2-7; d_call: TRBD1; cdr3_nt: TGTGCCAGCAGCGCAGGGACAGAAAACGAGCAGTACTTC; cdr3_aa: CASSAGTENEQYF
clone_size: -; v_call: TRBV18; j_call: TRBJ2-6; d_call: -; cdr3_nt: TGTGCCAGCTCACCTCGTTCCTCCTCTGGGGCCAACGTCCTGACTTTC; cdr3_aa: CASSPRSSSGANVLTF
clone_size: -; v_call: TRBV9; j_call: TRBJ2-2; d_call: TRBD2; cdr3_nt: TGTGCCAGCAGCTCCCCCCGGGGAGGGGTGAACACCGGGGAGCTGTTTTTT; cdr3_aa: CASSSPRGGVNTGELFF
clone_size: once; v_call: TRBV2; j_call: TRBJ2-3; d_call: -; cdr3_nt: TGTGCCAGCAGTGAGGACGGGAGCAGCACAGATACGCAGTATTTT; cdr3_aa: CASSEDGSSTDTQYF
clone_size: few; v_call: TRBV10-3; j_call: TRBJ2-1; d_call: TRBD2; cdr3_nt: TGTGCCGTTACTAGCGGGAGGGGCAATGAGCAGTTCTTC; cdr3_aa: CAVTSGRGNEQFF
clone_size: -; v_call: TRBV10-3; j_call: TRBJ2-3; d_call: -; cdr3_nt: TGTGCCGTAGGGGGCACAGATACGCAGTATTTT; cdr3_aa: CAVGGTDTQYF